Listed here are 20 T cell receptor beta chains from one sample, sequenced in a study of blood T cell repertoires in COVID-19 (dated by TCRdb to between 2020 and 2021). The library was produced with the immunoSEQ multiplex PCR assay. TCRdb retrieved this table from immuneACCESS and kept in-frame rearrangements only. Not all clones are present; in checked studies, unresolved V genes account for under half, and no reason is known for the remainder. This sample gives 140,000 to 150,000 clones in total; around 80% of them show up just once. The ten most abundant clones make up 15% of the sample. The sequencing input was peripheral blood. The source of these receptors is a human donor with acute or convalescent COVID-19. The donor label of this sample is uncertain.

The rearrangement joins TRBV5-1 to TRBJ2-3, with 8 bases identical to TRBD2. The CDR3 spans 16 residues. V gave up 4 bases and J gave up 5 bases; unmatched junction bases: 12. CDR1 SGHRS and CDR2 YFSETQ come from the germline V gene. The CDR3 DNA follows: TGCGCCAGCAGCCCTGAAAGGAGCGGGGGTTTAGATACGCAGTATTTT. Its translation is CASSPERSGGLDTQYF.

The chain is built from TRBV30 and TRBJ1-3; D gene unclear. V was trimmed by 5 bases and J by 4 bases, leaving 15 bases between them. This CDR3 region has 14 residues. Per germline, CDR1 GTSNPN and CDR2 SVGIG (reference sequence). The CDR3: CAWAFKFAGNTIYF. CDR3 nucleotides: TGTGCCTGGGCGTTTAAGTTCGCAGGAAACACCATATATTTT. The whole variable domain, remainder taken from reference TRBV30 and TRBJ1-3, is SQTIHQWPATLVQPVGSPLSLECTVEGTSNPNLYWYRQAAGRGLQLLFYSVGIGQISSEVPQNLSASRPQDRQFILSSKKLLLSDSGFYLCAWAFKFAGNTIYFGEGSWLTVV.

J is TRBJ2-7 and V is TRBV3-1 (or the pseudogene TRBV3-2); a weak D match, TRBD1 (6 bases). This CDR3 is built from 14 residues. Germline-derived CDR1 and CDR2 are LGHDT and YNNKEL (reference sequence). Trimming left V 0 bases short and J 6 bases short, with 12 bases between. In DNA, the CDR3 is TGTGCCAGCAGCCAAGACCCAGGGGCGGGCGAGCAGTACTTC. It codes for CASSQDPGAGEQYF.

With respect to this clone: Other DNA sequences within the sample encode an identical CDR3. The chain carries TRBV4-3 and TRBJ1-5; D remains ambiguous. V was clipped by 0 bases and J by 6 bases, with 6 bases between them. This CDR3 is 13 amino acids long. Germline V CDR1 and CDR2: LGHNA, YSLEER. The CDR3 loop is CASSQDVGQPQHF. CDR3 DNA: TGCGCCAGCAGCCAAGATGTCGGTCAGCCCCAGCATTTT.

This sequence joins TRBV4-3 and TRBJ1-2; no clear D gene. Germline-derived CDR1 and CDR2 are LGHNA and YSLEER. V lost 0 bases, J lost 3 bases, and 8 bases lay in between. This CDR3 contains 14 residues. DNA for the CDR3: TGCGCCAGCAGCCAAGACCCCTCGGACTATGGCTACACCTTC. As protein: CASSQDPSDYGYTF.

The J gene is TRBJ1-2, the V gene TRBV7-3; D is undetermined. Germline V lookup: CDR1 SGHTA, CDR2 FQGTGA. Trimming shortened V by 2 bases and J by 3 bases, and 7 bases separated the two germline ends. CDR3 length: 13 residues. This CDR3 is CASSLPRDYGYTF. The CDR3 nucleotides read TGTGCCAGCAGCTTACCGAGGGACTATGGCTACACCTTC.

The gene calls are TRBV9 and TRBJ1-1; D uncertain. Germline V gene sequence: CDR1 SGDLS, CDR2 YYNGEE. V was shortened by 3 bases and J by 1 base, with 10 bases between the two germline ends. The CDR3 covers 14 residues. CDR3 bases: TGTGCCAGCAGCGCCCAGGTCTCGAACACTGAAGCTTTCTTT. Protein sequence: CASSAQVSNTEAFF.

The V call is TRBV30, the J call TRBJ1-1; 7 bases align to TRBD1. J lost 5 bases, V lost 1 base, and 4 bases had no gene match. The CDR3 runs to 13 residues. Germline V gene sequence: CDR1 GTSNPN, CDR2 SVGIG (reference sequence). CDR3 protein: CAWSASGGTEAFF. CDR3 nucleotide sequence: TGTGCCTGGAGTGCCTCAGGGGGGACTGAAGCTTTCTTT.

This clone has a single count. The CDR3 DNA reads TGTGCCAGCAGCCAAGGTAGCTACCTAGAGACCCAGTACTTC. Amino acid sequence: CASSQGSYLETQYF. The V and J genes are TRBV3-1 (or the pseudogene TRBV3-2) and TRBJ2-5; D not certain. The germline V gene encodes CDR1 LGHDT and CDR2 YNNKEL (reference sequence). V was cut by 1 base and J by 4 bases, with 10 bases left in between. The CDR3 is 14 amino acids.

The chain combines TRBV30 with TRBJ2-7, with 9 bases matching TRBD2. The CDR3 runs 13 residues. The germline gives CDR1 GTSNPN, CDR2 SVGIG (reference sequence). J was trimmed by 7 bases and V by 5 bases; bases with no gene match: 9. CDR3: CAWGRGGLGEQYF. The CDR3 DNA follows: TGTGCCTGGGGGCGGGGGGGCCTAGGAGAGCAGTACTTC.

This chain joins TRBV11-2 and TRBJ1-1; D perhaps matches TRBD1 (6 bases). CDR3 length equals 14 residues. Trimming shortened V by 8 bases and J by 0 bases, and 13 bases separated the two germline ends. CDR1 is SGHAT, CDR2 FQNNGV, per germline. The CDR3: CASGQPPMNTEAFF. CDR3 in DNA: TGTGCCAGCGGACAGCCACCGATGAACACTGAAGCTTTCTTT.

The chain carries TRBV7-9 and TRBJ1-1; tentatively, D is TRBD1 (5 bases). Per germline, CDR1 SEHNR and CDR2 FQNEAQ (reference sequence). V lost 2 bases and J 2 bases, leaving 12 bases between the germline ends. The CDR3 totals 15 residues. The CDR3, as DNA: TGTGCCAGCAGCTTAAGTCAGGGATACAACACTGAAGCTTTCTTT. The encoded protein is CASSLSQGYNTEAFF. The full variable domain, rest sourced from reference TRBV7-9 and TRBJ1-1, is DTGVSQNPRHKITKRGQNVTFRCDPISEHNRLYWYRQTLGQGPEFLTYFQNEAQLEKSRLLSDRFSAERPKGSFSTLEIQRTEQGDSAMYLCASSLSQGYNTEAFFGQGTRLTVV.

The rearrangement joins TRBV25-1 to TRBJ2-7; D is unclear. The CDR3 extends over 13 amino acids. Between the trimmed V and J ends, which lost 5 bases and 1 base, there was a span of 9 bases. Germline CDR1 and CDR2: MGHDK and SYGVNS. The CDR3: CASSSPTSYEQYF. The DNA of the CDR3 is TGTGCCAGCAGTTCCCCGACTTCCTACGAGCAGTACTTC.

The rearrangement joins TRBV6-2 or TRBV6-3 to TRBJ2-3; D unresolved. V was pared by 5 bases and J by 3 bases, with 12 bases between. The CDR3 runs 14 residues. Germline V lookup: CDR1 MNHEY, CDR2 SVGEGT. Here the CDR3 reads CASSRRSATDTQYF. CDR3 nucleotide sequence: TGTGCCAGCAGTCGAAGGAGCGCTACAGATACGCAGTATTTT.

V is TRBV3-1 (or the pseudogene TRBV3-2) and J is TRBJ2-7; 7 nucleotides agree with TRBD1. With V trimmed by 3 bases and J by 4 bases, 9 bases remained unmatched. This CDR3 comprises 15 residues. CDR1 and CDR2 from the germline V gene are LGHDT and YNNKEL (reference sequence). The CDR3 protein is CASSHISRGLYEQYF. CDR3 nucleotide sequence: TGTGCCAGCAGCCACATTTCGAGGGGGCTATACGAGCAGTACTTC.

The J gene is TRBJ1-2, the V gene TRBV6-2 or TRBV6-3, with 8 bases fitting TRBD1. This CDR3 spans 13 amino acids. Unmatched junction bases numbered 4, after V lost 7 bases and J lost 3 bases. The germline V gene encodes CDR1 MNHEY and CDR2 SVGEGT. In DNA, the CDR3 is TGTGCCAGCACCCCGACAGGGGACTATGGCTACACCTTC. This codes for CASTPTGDYGYTF.

This chain uses TRBV5-1 with TRBJ1-1, with D maybe TRBD1 (6 bases). This CDR3 has 17 amino acids. Trimming removed 2 bases at V and 4 bases at J, with 21 bases between. In germline, CDR1 is SGHRS, CDR2 YFSETQ. CDR3 DNA: TGCGCCAGCAGCTTATCTACAGGGAAGAGGGGTAGCACTGAAGCTTTCTTT. It encodes CASSLSTGKRGSTEAFF.

The V call is TRBV5-1, the J call TRBJ1-1; TRBD1 agrees at 7 bases. Unmatched junction bases numbered 6, after V lost 0 bases and J lost 1 base. This CDR3 has 16 residues. Looked up from germline, CDR1 is SGHRS and CDR2 is YFSETQ. The DNA of the CDR3 is TGCGCCAGCAGCTTGGGACAGGGCCTAAAGAACACTGAAGCTTTCTTT. Protein product: CASSLGQGLKNTEAFF.

V gene TRBV30 combines with J gene TRBJ2-1, with 7 bases matching TRBD2. The ends lost 1 base at V and 10 bases at J; junction bases unmatched: 7. The CDR3 consists of 13 residues. CDR1 is GTSNPN, CDR2 SVGIG, per germline (reference sequence). The CDR3 here is CAWSGVEGGEQFF. CDR3 DNA: TGTGCCTGGAGTGGGGTTGAGGGAGGGGAGCAGTTCTTC. The full variable domain, its missing parts supplied by reference TRBV30 and TRBJ2-1, is SQTIHQWPATLVQPVGSPLSLECTVEGTSNPNLYWYRQAAGRGLQLLFYSVGIGQISSEVPQNLSASRPQDRQFILSSKKLLLSDSGFYLCAWSGVEGGEQFFGPGTRLTVL.

This clone has just a few counts. The chain combines TRBV19 with TRBJ1-3; D may be TRBD1 (5 bases). Trimming removed 1 base at V and 2 bases at J, with 6 bases between. The CDR3 sequence is 14 residues long. The germline V gene has CDR1 LNHDA and CDR2 SQIVND (reference sequence). The CDR3 here is CASSIGGTGNTIYF. CDR3 nucleotides: TGTGCCAGTAGTATAGGGGGCACTGGAAACACCATATATTTT.